These T cell receptor beta chains were read from a single sample in a study of blood T cell repertoires in COVID-19. Using immunoSEQ multiplex PCR, the repertoire was profiled, and TCRdb retains in-frame clones only, with some absent. Of approximately 300,000 clones detected, over 85% appear once; the ten largest clones hold roughly a tenth. The sample consisted of PBMCs or T cells enriched from blood (not recorded which). The receptors originated from a woman aged 25 to 39 who had recovered from COVID-19. CDR3s include the opening cysteine and the closing phenylalanine or tryptophan. D genes are given only for firm matches. Clone size, where shown, is once, few, many, or a class for clones that have expanded.

clone_size,v_call,d_call,j_call,cdr3_nt,cdr3_aa
.,TRBV15,.,TRBJ1-1,TGTGCCACCAGGATCTGGGCTTCGACAGGGAACACTGAAGCTTTCTTT,CATRIWASTGNTEAFF
.,TRBV30,.,TRBJ1-5,TGTGCCTGGAGTGATTACGGGCAGCCCCAGCATTTT,CAWSDYGQPQHF
.,TRBV5-6,TRBD1,TRBJ1-1,TGTGCCAGCAGCTTGTTTGAGACAGGGTACTTAGGCACTGAAGCTTTCTTT,CASSLFETGYLGTEAFF
.,TRBV6-5,TRBD1,TRBJ2-2,TGTGCCAGCAGTCGGGACAGGGAAAACACCGGGGAGCTGTTTTTT,CASSRDRENTGELFF
.,TRBV28,TRBD1,TRBJ1-4,TGTGCCAGCAACCCGGCAGGGGGATATAGGACTAATGAAAAACTGTTTTTT,CASNPAGGYRTNEKLFF
once,TRBV5-5,.,TRBJ2-7,TGTGCCAGCAGCTTGGGAGTCGGGGTTCGGTCCTACGAGCAGTACTTC,CASSLGVGVRSYEQYF
.,TRBV9,TRBD1,TRBJ1-1,TGTGCCAGCAGCGTAGGGGACAGGGGATGGACTGAAGCTTTCTTT,CASSVGDRGWTEAFF
.,TRBV21-1,.,TRBJ2-2,TGTGCCAGCAGCAAGGACCTCGGACTAGAATGTCCTAAGGACACCGGGGAGCTGTTTTTT,CASSKDLGLECPKDTGELFF
.,TRBV7-7,.,TRBJ2-1,TGTGCTAGCAGCTTTAACGCTGGCGGGCTGTACAATGAGCAGTTCTTC,CASSFNAGGLYNEQFF
once,TRBV23-1,.,TRBJ1-1,TGCGCCAGCAGTCAACCCCCATTAAGGGGAACTGAAGCTTTCTTT,CASSQPPLRGTEAFF
.,TRBV7-9,.,TRBJ2-7,TGTGCCAGCAGCTTCGGGGAGAAGTCGGGCGAGCAGTACTTC,CASSFGEKSGEQYF
.,TRBV12-3/TRBV12-4,.,TRBJ1-2,TGTGCCAGCACCCTAGGACCGGGAGGGCCTCACTTC,CASTLGPGGPHF
.,TRBV10-2,TRBD1,TRBJ1-2,TGCGCCAGCAGAGAGGCAGGGGGCGGGTATGGCTACACCTTC,CASREAGGGYGYTF
.,TRBV5-1,.,TRBJ1-4,TGCGCCAGCGGGAGGGAAGGGGATGAAAAACTGTTTTTT,CASGREGDEKLFF
.,TRBV6-5,TRBD2,TRBJ2-7,TGTGCCAGCAGTTCCCTAGGACTAGCGGTTCAGTACTTC,CASSSLGLAVQYF
.,TRBV5-1,.,TRBJ2-3,TGCGCCAGCAGCGTTGATCCGGGAACCACAGATACGCAGTATTTT,CASSVDPGTTDTQYF
.,TRBV27,TRBD1,TRBJ1-2,TGTGCCAGCAGTCCACGGACAGGGTATGGCTACACCTTC,CASSPRTGYGYTF
.,TRBV19,.,TRBJ1-1,TGTGCCAGTAGTATTCGCAGGGGCACTGAAGCTTTCTTT,CASSIRRGTEAFF
.,TRBV9,.,TRBJ1-2,TGTGCCAGCAGCGGACGTCCGAACAGGGCCGACGGTGGCTACACCTTC,CASSGRPNRADGGYTF
.,TRBV5-6,.,TRBJ2-7,TGTGCCAGCAGCCCCCGGTGGGCCAGGGAGGCACCCTACGAGCAGTACTTC,CASSPRWAREAPYEQYF
.,TRBV19,.,TRBJ1-5,TGTGCCAGTGGTCACGTTCAGGGGTTTAGCAATCAGCCCCAGCATTTT,CASGHVQGFSNQPQHF
.,TRBV7-9,TRBD2,TRBJ2-3,TGTGCCAGCAAACTAGCGGGAGGGCCCGGCACAGATACGCAGTATTTT,CASKLAGGPGTDTQYF
.,TRBV18,TRBD2,TRBJ2-1,TGTGCCAGCTCACCACCGACTAGCGGGTACAATGAGCAGTTCTTC,CASSPPTSGYNEQFF
.,TRBV28,.,TRBJ2-3,TGTGCCAGCAGTTTACGTGGGGCGGATACGCAGTATTTT,CASSLRGADTQYF
.,TRBV6-5,.,TRBJ1-2,TGTGCCAGCAGTTACGATGGAGGGAACGATGGCTACACCTTC,CASSYDGGNDGYTF
once,TRBV28,TRBD1,TRBJ2-5,TGTGCCAGCTTCCCGACAGGGTGGGGGGAGACCCAGTACTTC,CASFPTGWGETQYF
.,TRBV2,TRBD1,TRBJ1-5,TGTGCCAGCAGTGAATCGGGACAGCGCAAGGCAGGGCCCCAGCATTTT,CASSESGQRKAGPQHF